Following are 15 T cell receptor beta chains from one sample sequenced in a study of blood T cell repertoires in COVID-19. Some clones are missing from TCRdb's copy, which holds only in-frame ones; the method was immunoSEQ multiplex PCR. The sample lists fewer than 150,000 clones, approximately 87% seen once, with approximately 8.7% in the top ten. Sequencing used peripheral blood. These receptors were obtained from a man aged 65-85 years who had recovered from COVID-19.

The V gene is TRBV28, the J gene TRBJ1-1; D is undetermined. CDR3 length: 14 amino acids. Trimming removed 6 bases at V and 3 bases at J, with 14 bases between. The germline CDR1 and CDR2 sequences are MDHEN and SYDVKM. The DNA for the CDR3 is TGTGCCAGCAGGTTGCTTGCCGGGGACACTGAAGCTTTCTTT. Residues: CASRLLAGDTEAFF.

The chain has TRBV5-6 and TRBJ1-2; 11 nucleotides match TRBD1. Germline CDR1 and CDR2: SGHDT and YYEEEE. With V trimmed by 4 bases and J by 7 bases, 12 bases remained unmatched. The CDR3 contains 16 residues. The CDR3, as DNA: TGTGCCAGCAGCGATAACCTGGGACAGGGGGTCTCTGGCTACACCTTC. Its translation is CASSDNLGQGVSGYTF.

To note about this clone: Within the sample, other DNA sequences also encode this same CDR3. The V call is TRBV2, the J call TRBJ2-5, with unresolved D. This CDR3 is 11 amino acids long. CDR1 is SNHLY, CDR2 FYNNEI, per germline. Trimming removed 6 bases from V and 2 bases from J, with 4 bases in between. The CDR3 loop reads CASSPQETQYF. Here the CDR3 DNA reads TGTGCCAGCAGCCCACAAGAGACCCAGTACTTC.

Turning to this clone: Other nucleotide sequences in the sample specify the same CDR3. The CDR3 loop is CASSSGLAGGTDTQYF. The CDR3 DNA sequence: TGTGCCAGCAGCTCAGGACTAGCGGGGGGAACAGATACGCAGTATTTT. V gene TRBV7-3 combines with J gene TRBJ2-3; 14 bases agree with TRBD2. The CDR3 has 16 amino acids. Per germline, CDR1 SGHTA and CDR2 FQGTGA. Trimming took 4 bases from V and 3 from J; bases not matched to a gene: 3.

The chain couples TRBV2 to TRBJ2-1; 7 bases fit TRBD2. Germline lookup yields CDR1 SNHLY and CDR2 FYNNEI. The CDR3 sequence is 16 residues long. V trimming: 5 bases; J trimming: 6 bases; junction bases outside the gene matches: 13. The CDR3 region is CASSHSRTSAFNEQFF. The DNA of the CDR3 is TGTGCCAGCAGTCATTCCCGTACTAGCGCCTTCAATGAGCAGTTCTTC.

This clone was counted once. This chain connects TRBV9 to TRBJ2-5, with D uncertain. V lost 0 bases and J lost 2, with 14 bases in between. The CDR3 totals 16 residues. The germline V gene has CDR1 SGDLS and CDR2 YYNGEE. This CDR3 is CASSVAVVGSQETQYF. As DNA, the CDR3 is TGTGCCAGCAGCGTAGCAGTCGTTGGCTCTCAAGAGACCCAGTACTTC.

The chain combines TRBV4-2 with TRBJ2-3; tentative D call: TRBD1 (6 bases). V was shortened by 1 base and J by 0 bases, with 11 bases between the two germline ends. The CDR3 has 16 residues. Germline V gives CDR1 LGHNA, CDR2 YNFKEQ. CDR3 residues: CASSQGVGGSTDTQYF. In DNA form, the CDR3 reads TGTGCCAGCAGCCAAGGGGTAGGGGGAAGCACAGATACGCAGTATTTT.

The chain links TRBV29-1 to TRBJ1-2, with a possible D match to TRBD1 (5 bases). Germline CDR1 and CDR2: SQVTM and ANQGSEA. The CDR3 runs 13 residues. CDR3 residues: CSIAWGDGYGYTF. In DNA form, the CDR3 reads TGCAGTATTGCGTGGGGGGATGGCTATGGCTACACCTTC.

The V call is TRBV10-1, the J call TRBJ2-5; 11 bases match TRBD2. The V gene end was trimmed by 0 bases and the J gene end by 4 bases; junction bases not matched to a gene: 10. The CDR3 has 18 amino acids. Per germline, CDR1 WNHNN and CDR2 SYGVQD (reference sequence). The CDR3 DNA sequence: TGCGCCAGCAGTGAGTCGGCACTAGCGGGAGACGGTGGAGAGACCCAGTACTTC. The encoded protein is CASSESALAGDGGETQYF.

This clone was detected only once. The sample carries other DNA sequences with the same CDR3. V gene TRBV28 combines with J gene TRBJ2-3; 7 positions match TRBD2. V trimming: 6 bases; J trimming: 0 bases; junction bases outside the gene matches: 9. Germline V gives CDR1 MDHEN, CDR2 SYDVKM. The CDR3 has 16 amino acids. This chain's CDR3 is CASSSSSGTSTDTQYF. Here the CDR3 DNA reads TGTGCCAGCAGCTCATCTAGCGGAACTAGCACAGATACGCAGTATTTT. Variable domain in full (rest from reference TRBV28 and TRBJ2-3): DVKVTQSSRYLVKRTGEKVFLECVQDMDHENMFWYRQDPGLGLRLIYFSYDVKMKEKGDIPEGYSVSREKKERFSLILESASTNQTSMYLCASSSSSGTSTDTQYFGPGTRLTVL.

The sample holds one count of this clone. V is TRBV28 and J is TRBJ2-7, with TRBD1 identical over 12 bases. This CDR3 region has 15 residues. The V gene's germline CDR1 is MDHEN and CDR2 SYDVKM. V shed 5 bases and J 7 bases; nucleotides not matched to a gene: 9. The CDR3 nucleotides are TGTGCCAGCAGTGGACCGGGACAGGGGGCTGGTGAGCAGTACTTC. It is translated as CASSGPGQGAGEQYF.

The rearrangement links TRBV4-1 to TRBJ2-3; TRBD1 is a possible D gene (5 bases). V dropped 0 bases and J dropped 1 base, with 11 bases sitting between them. Germline V gene sequence: CDR1 MGHRA, CDR2 YSYEKL. The CDR3 sequence is 16 residues long. CDR3 coding DNA: TGCGCCAGCAGCCAAGACGATGACAGCCGCACAGATACGCAGTATTTT. Translation gives CASSQDDDSRTDTQYF.

The CDR3 is CAISDLYIKRQGAGKTQYF. Here the CDR3 DNA reads TGTGCCATCAGTGACCTCTATATCAAAAGACAGGGGGCGGGAAAGACCCAGTACTTC. The V call is TRBV10-3, the J call TRBJ2-5; 10 nucleotides agree with TRBD1. The trim removed 3 bases at V and 6 bases at J, leaving 19 bases unmatched. This CDR3 is 19 amino acids long. Per germline, CDR1 ENHRY and CDR2 SYGVKD.

The J gene is TRBJ1-1, the V gene TRBV10-1; 8 positions agree with TRBD1. The ends lost 3 bases at V and 1 base at J; junction bases unmatched: 4. This CDR3 has 15 residues. Germline V CDR1 and CDR2: WNHNN, SYGVQD (reference sequence). In DNA, the CDR3 is TGCGCCAGCAGTGAACTCAGGGGGCCGAACACTGAAGCTTTCTTT. Encoded protein: CASSELRGPNTEAFF.

This chain links TRBV6-5 with TRBJ1-2, with TRBD1 matching over 9 bases. This CDR3 has 13 residues. The J segment lost 6 bases and the V segment lost 6 bases, leaving 5 bases of the junction unmatched. Germline V gene lookup returns CDR1 MNHEY and CDR2 SVGAGI. The CDR3 region is CASRGGQGNGYTF. CDR3 nucleotides: TGTGCCAGCAGGGGGGGACAGGGCAATGGCTACACCTTC.